The rows below give T cell receptor beta chains drawn from one sample of a study of TIL therapy for anti-PD-1-resistant metastatic lung cancer. Profiling relied on immunoSEQ multiplex PCR, and the TCRdb table lists in-frame clones only, not all of them. The data contain 35,000 to 55,000 clones, roughly 78% of them seen just once; the ten biggest clones take up more than 12%. This material consisted of blood, taken at baseline. The source is a man between 65 and 85 years old with non-small cell lung cancer. Both conserved end residues are part of each CDR3. The D gene is left open where the match is weak.

v_gene	d_gene	j_gene	CDR3aa
TRBV7-6	-	TRBJ2-7	CASSLGGWSYEQYF
TRBV7-2	TRBD2	TRBJ2-7	CASSLRTSGSYEQYF
TRBV28	-	TRBJ1-4	CASSRGLEEKLFF
TRBV4-2	TRBD2	TRBJ2-1	CASSQVFFSGSDSDNEQFF
TRBV25-1	-	TRBJ2-1	CASSARGETGRNEQFF
TRBV19	-	TRBJ2-2	CASSIPPWYGNTGELFF
TRBV27	TRBD1	TRBJ2-2	CASTPGDRFTGELFF
TRBV5-1	TRBD2	TRBJ2-5	CASSLATSGSQETQYF
TRBV10-3	TRBD1	TRBJ1-5	CASRDREGYSNQPQHF
TRBV5-1	-	TRBJ2-1	CASSLVDSSYNEQFF
TRBV5-1	-	TRBJ2-7	CASSFNSLSYEQYF
TRBV9	TRBD2	TRBJ2-1	CASSSTLAGGYNEQFF
TRBV19	-	TRBJ2-2	CASSIDRVGKNGELFF
TRBV28	TRBD1	TRBJ2-7	CASSLSSRTGSTYEQYF
TRBV9	-	TRBJ1-3	CASNAQGPSGNTIYF
TRBV7-9	-	TRBJ1-2	CASSLDPRVVRDGYTF
TRBV27	-	TRBJ1-2	CASSYDIRLGGYTF
TRBV27	-	TRBJ2-5	CASSLDGRGTQYF
TRBV6-5	-	TRBJ1-5	CASSYLGSNQPQHF
TRBV28	TRBD2	TRBJ2-2	CASSFLLAGRAGELFF
TRBV5-1	TRBD2	TRBJ2-1	CASSGGTSGRPHEQFF
TRBV28	TRBD1	TRBJ2-7	CASSFLTGDSNYEQYF
TRBV13	TRBD1	TRBJ2-2	CASSRWGQGLSGELFF
TRBV19	-	TRBJ1-5	CASSAEQGVGNQPQHF
TRBV29-1	TRBD1	TRBJ2-2	CSVRLDRGQHGELFF
TRBV6-5	-	TRBJ1-2	CASSYLGLPGGYTF
TRBV7-2	-	TRBJ2-7	CASSPSYKPGSFSYEQYF
TRBV5-1	TRBD2	TRBJ2-3	CASSLSLAGGPTDTQYF
TRBV5-1	-	TRBJ1-2	CASSDPGVQGAQGYTF
TRBV28	-	TRBJ1-1	CASSLHAGNTEAFF
TRBV2	-	TRBJ2-3	CASSSWTSSTDTQYF
TRBV30	-	TRBJ1-5	CAWSVLRVIQPQHF
TRBV9	-	TRBJ2-3	CASSAPPGVGADTQYF
TRBV7-3	-	TRBJ2-7	CASSLNYQSHEQYF
TRBV12-2	-	TRBJ2-7	CASRLAGSRKGDEQYF
TRBV18	-	TRBJ2-5	CASSPRPQGYQETQYF
TRBV5-1	-	TRBJ2-3	CASSATRNTDTQYF
TRBV2	TRBD2	TRBJ2-1	CASRTGTSGIGNEQFF
TRBV25-1	TRBD2	TRBJ2-7	CASSGGLAGAYEQYF
TRBV7-2	-	TRBJ1-5	CASSLDRNHEGNQPQHF
TRBV5-5	-	TRBJ2-7	CASRTGTSTYEQYF
TRBV7-3	-	TRBJ2-5	CASSSSGRETQYF
TRBV28	TRBD1	TRBJ2-5	CASSWDREGETQYF
TRBV28	-	TRBJ2-5	CASRPPFRQETQYF
TRBV15	TRBD1	TRBJ1-1	CATSRDRQGAVEAFF
TRBV27	-	TRBJ1-1	CASSLDGGGRPTEAFF
TRBV28	-	TRBJ2-6	CASSQGASGANVLTF
TRBV5-1	TRBD2	TRBJ2-3	CASSPAGTRGTDTQYF
TRBV7-9	-	TRBJ2-7	CASSLIGRLTSYEQYF
TRBV6-5	-	TRBJ2-7	CASSYDSKSYEQYF
TRBV18	-	TRBJ1-2	CASSPGRDYGYTF
TRBV5-4	TRBD2	TRBJ2-7	CASSIPGLAGGLYF
TRBV19	-	TRBJ2-7	CASSMHGTTYEQYF
TRBV28	-	TRBJ2-7	CASSGTDSGSYEQYF
TRBV19	-	TRBJ2-7	CASSISASSYEQYF
TRBV6-1	-	TRBJ2-7	CASSPDMPSYEQYF
TRBV5-5	TRBD1	TRBJ2-3	CASSQIAGTGGTDTQYF
TRBV9	-	TRBJ2-1	CASTAQFLPNNEQFF